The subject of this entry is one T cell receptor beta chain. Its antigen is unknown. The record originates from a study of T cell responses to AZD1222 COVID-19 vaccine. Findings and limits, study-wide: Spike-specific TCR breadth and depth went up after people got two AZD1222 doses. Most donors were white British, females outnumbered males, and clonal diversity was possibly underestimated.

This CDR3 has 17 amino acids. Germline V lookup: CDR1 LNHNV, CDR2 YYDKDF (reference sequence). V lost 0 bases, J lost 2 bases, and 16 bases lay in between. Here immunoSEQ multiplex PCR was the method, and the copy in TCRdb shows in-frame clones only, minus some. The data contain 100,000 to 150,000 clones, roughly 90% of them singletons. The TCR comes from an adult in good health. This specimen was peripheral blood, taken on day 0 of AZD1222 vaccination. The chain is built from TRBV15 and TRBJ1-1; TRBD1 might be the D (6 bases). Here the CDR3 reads CATSRESPGTRNTEAFF. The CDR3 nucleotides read TGTGCCACCAGCAGAGAGAGTCCCGGGACACGTAACACTGAAGCTTTCTTT.